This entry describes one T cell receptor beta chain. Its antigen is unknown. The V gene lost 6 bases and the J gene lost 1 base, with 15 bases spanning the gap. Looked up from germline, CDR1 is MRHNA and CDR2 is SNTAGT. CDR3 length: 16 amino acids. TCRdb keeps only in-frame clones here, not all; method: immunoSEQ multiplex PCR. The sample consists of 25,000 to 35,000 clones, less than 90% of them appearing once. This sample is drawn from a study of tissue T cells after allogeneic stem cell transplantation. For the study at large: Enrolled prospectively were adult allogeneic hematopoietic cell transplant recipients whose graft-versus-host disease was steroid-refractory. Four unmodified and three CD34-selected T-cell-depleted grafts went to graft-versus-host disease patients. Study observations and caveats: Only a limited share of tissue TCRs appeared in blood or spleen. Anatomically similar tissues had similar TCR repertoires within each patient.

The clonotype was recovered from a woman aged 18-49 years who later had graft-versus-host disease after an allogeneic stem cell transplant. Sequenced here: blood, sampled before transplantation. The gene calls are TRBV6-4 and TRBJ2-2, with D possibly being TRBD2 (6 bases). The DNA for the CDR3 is TGTGCCAGCAGCCTCTCGGGTAGCGGGAACACCGGGGAGCTGTTTTTT. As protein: CASSLSGSGNTGELFF.